Shown below are 9 T cell receptor beta chains from a single sample sequenced in a study of identifying expanded T cells in peripheral blood. The table came from immunoSEQ multiplex PCR; TCRdb's copy has only in-frame clones and leaves some out. The sample consists of under 130,000 clones, 75% to 90% of them appearing once. Sequencing was done on a sample of blood. The receptors stem from a person aged 18 to 75 in good health.

The CDR3 coding sequence is TGTGCCAGTAGTTGGAGAGCTGGGGGGGACACTGAAGCTTTCTTT. Translating gives CASSWRAGGDTEAFF. This rearrangement joins TRBV19 to TRBJ1-1; a weak D match, TRBD1 (5 bases). CDR1 and CDR2 (germline): LNHDA, SQIVND (reference sequence). The germline V and J ends were trimmed by 5 bases and 3 bases, with 16 bases remaining between them. The CDR3 has 15 residues.

The chain is built from TRBV6-5 and TRBJ1-4; D unclear. Germline V lookup: CDR1 MNHEY, CDR2 SVGAGI. The length of the CDR3 is 13 residues. The ends were cut back, 5 bases at V and 4 bases at J, with 8 bases in the middle. The CDR3 region is CASSADHNEKLFF. Here the CDR3 DNA reads TGTGCCAGCAGTGCAGACCATAATGAAAAACTGTTTTTT.

The chain has TRBV30 and TRBJ2-1, with 7 bases identical to TRBD2. The CDR3 runs to 12 residues. Germline CDR1 reads GTSNPN; CDR2 reads SVGIG (reference sequence). V lost 2 bases, J lost 9 bases, and 4 bases stayed unmatched. The CDR3 reads CAWSRGRAEQFF. CDR3 coding DNA: TGTGCCTGGAGTAGAGGGAGGGCTGAGCAGTTCTTC.

This chain joins TRBV6-1 and TRBJ2-5; 7 bases align to TRBD2. V lost 1 base to trimming and J lost 5 bases; unmatched junction nucleotides: 4. The CDR3 runs to 14 residues. The germline CDR1 and CDR2 sequences are MNHNS and SASEGT. CDR3 nucleotides: TGTGCCAGCAGTGAAGGCTGGGGAGGGGAGACCCAGTACTTC. Its protein is CASSEGWGGETQYF.

The chain combines TRBV2 with TRBJ1-1, with D perhaps matching TRBD1 (6 bases). CDR1 SNHLY and CDR2 FYNNEI come from the germline V gene. This CDR3 comprises 16 residues. Trimming cost V 3 bases and J 5 bases, with 19 bases left between them. The CDR3 region is CASSDPQGLGKTEAFF. The DNA of the CDR3 is TGTGCCAGCAGTGACCCCCAGGGGTTGGGAAAGACTGAAGCTTTCTTT.

The chain's CDR3 is CASGVQGQPQHF. The CDR3 DNA follows: TGTGCCAGCGGGGTACAGGGTCAGCCCCAGCATTTT. The chain is built from TRBV5-4 and TRBJ1-5; the D gene is possibly TRBD1 (6 bases). Between the trimmed V and J ends, which lost 7 bases and 6 bases, there was a span of 11 bases. Germline V CDR1 and CDR2: SGHNT, YYREEE (reference sequence). This CDR3 has 12 amino acids.

The chain links TRBV18 to TRBJ2-2; D is undetermined. This CDR3 region has 15 residues. Germline CDR1 is KGHSH and CDR2 is LQKENI. Trimming left V 4 bases short and J 2 bases short, with 11 bases between. CDR3 nucleotide sequence: TGTGCCAGCTCACAGAGCCGGGCCAACACCGGGGAGCTGTTTTTT. Amino acids: CASSQSRANTGELFF.

The rearrangement links TRBV5-4 to TRBJ2-2, with D unresolved. From germline, CDR1 is SGHNT and CDR2 YYREEE (reference sequence). The CDR3 spans 12 residues. V was pared by 3 bases and J by 3 bases, with 3 bases between. The CDR3 DNA reads TGTGCCAGCAGCTCGGACACCGGGGAGCTGTTTTTT. Amino acids: CASSSDTGELFF.

The chain recombines TRBV6-6 with TRBJ1-6; D remains ambiguous. The V and J ends lost 0 bases and 9 bases respectively, with 15 bases between them. Germline values: CDR1 MNHNY, CDR2 SVGAGI (reference sequence). This CDR3 spans 16 amino acids. This CDR3 is CASSYSKPAVGSPLHF. As DNA, the CDR3 is TGTGCCAGCAGTTACTCGAAGCCTGCGGTGGGTTCACCCCTCCACTTT.